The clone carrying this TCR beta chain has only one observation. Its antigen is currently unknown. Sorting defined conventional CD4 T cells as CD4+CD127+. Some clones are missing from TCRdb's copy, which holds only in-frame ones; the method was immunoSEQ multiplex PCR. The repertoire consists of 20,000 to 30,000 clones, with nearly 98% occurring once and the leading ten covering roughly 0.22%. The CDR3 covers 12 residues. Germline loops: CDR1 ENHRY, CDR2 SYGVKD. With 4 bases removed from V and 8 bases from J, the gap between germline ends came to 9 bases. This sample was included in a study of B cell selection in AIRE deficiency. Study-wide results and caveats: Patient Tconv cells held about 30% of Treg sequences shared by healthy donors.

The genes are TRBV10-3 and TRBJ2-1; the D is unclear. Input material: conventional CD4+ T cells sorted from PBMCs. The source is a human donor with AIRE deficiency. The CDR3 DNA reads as TGTGCCATCAGTGCCAGTATGTATGAGCAGTTCTTC. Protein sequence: CAISASMYEQFF.